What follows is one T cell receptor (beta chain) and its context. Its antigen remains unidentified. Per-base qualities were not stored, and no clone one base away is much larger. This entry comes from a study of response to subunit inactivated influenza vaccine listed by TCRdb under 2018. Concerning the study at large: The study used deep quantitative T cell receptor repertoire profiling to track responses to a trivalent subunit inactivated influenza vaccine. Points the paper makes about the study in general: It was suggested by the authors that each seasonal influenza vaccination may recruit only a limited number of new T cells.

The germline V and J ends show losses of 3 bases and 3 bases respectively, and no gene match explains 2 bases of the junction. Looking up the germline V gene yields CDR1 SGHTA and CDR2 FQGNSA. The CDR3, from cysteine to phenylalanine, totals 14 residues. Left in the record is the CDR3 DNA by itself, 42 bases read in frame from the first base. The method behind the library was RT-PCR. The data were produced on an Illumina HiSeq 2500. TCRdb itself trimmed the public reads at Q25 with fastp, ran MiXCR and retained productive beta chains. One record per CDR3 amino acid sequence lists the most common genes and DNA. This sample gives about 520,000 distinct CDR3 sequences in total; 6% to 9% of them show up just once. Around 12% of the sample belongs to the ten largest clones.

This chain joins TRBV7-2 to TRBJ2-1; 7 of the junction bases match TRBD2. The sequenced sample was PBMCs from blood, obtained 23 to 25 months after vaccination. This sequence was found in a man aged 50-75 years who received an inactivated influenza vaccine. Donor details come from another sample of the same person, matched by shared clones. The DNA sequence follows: TGTGCCAGCAGCTTCGGGACTAACTACAATGAGCAGTTCTTC. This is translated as CASSFGTNYNEQFF.